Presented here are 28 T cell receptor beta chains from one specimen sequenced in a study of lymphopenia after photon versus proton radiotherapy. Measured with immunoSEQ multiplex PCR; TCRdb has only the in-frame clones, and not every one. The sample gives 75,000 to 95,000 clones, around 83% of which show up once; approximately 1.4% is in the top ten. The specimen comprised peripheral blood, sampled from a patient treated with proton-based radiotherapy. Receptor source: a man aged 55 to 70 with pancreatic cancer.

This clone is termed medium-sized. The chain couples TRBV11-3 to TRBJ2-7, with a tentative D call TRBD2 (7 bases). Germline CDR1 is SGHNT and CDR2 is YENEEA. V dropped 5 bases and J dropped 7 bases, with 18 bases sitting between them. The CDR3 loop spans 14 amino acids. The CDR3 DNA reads TGTGCCAGCAGCCCCGGGGGGCGCTTCGGGGAGCAGTACTTC. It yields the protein CASSPGGRFGEQYF.

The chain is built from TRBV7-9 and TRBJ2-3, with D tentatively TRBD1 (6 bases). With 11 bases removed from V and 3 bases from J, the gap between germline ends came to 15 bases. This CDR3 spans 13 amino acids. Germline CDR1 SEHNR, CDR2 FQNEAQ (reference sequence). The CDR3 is CASCRGTTDTQYF. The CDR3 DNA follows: TGTGCCTCTTGCAGGGGTACGACAGATACGCAGTATTTT. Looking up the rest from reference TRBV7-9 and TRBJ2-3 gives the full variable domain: DTGVSQNPRHKITKRGQNVTFRCDPISEHNRLYWYRQTLGQGPEFLTYFQNEAQLEKSRLLSDRFSAERPKGSFSTLEIQRTEQGDSAMYLCASCRGTTDTQYFGPGTRLTVL.

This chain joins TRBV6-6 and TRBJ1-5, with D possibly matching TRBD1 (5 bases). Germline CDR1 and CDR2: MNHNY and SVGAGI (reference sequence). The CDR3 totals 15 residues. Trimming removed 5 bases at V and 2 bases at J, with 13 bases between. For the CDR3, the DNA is TGTGCCAGCAGTATCCAGGGTACGGGCAATCAGCCCCAGCATTTT. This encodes CASSIQGTGNQPQHF.

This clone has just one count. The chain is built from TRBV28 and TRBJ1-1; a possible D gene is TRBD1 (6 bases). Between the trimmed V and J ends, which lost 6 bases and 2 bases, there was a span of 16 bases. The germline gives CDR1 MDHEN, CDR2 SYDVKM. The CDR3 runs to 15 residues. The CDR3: CASSQRVGGNTEAFF. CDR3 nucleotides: TGTGCCAGCAGCCAAAGGGTAGGGGGTAACACTGAAGCTTTCTTT.

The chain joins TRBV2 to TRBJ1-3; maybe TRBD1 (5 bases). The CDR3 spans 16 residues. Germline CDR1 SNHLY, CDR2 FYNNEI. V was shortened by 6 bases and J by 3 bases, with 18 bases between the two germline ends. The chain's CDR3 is CASRAGSGRDGNTIYF. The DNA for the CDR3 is TGTGCCAGCAGGGCGGGATCGGGCAGGGATGGAAACACCATATATTTT.

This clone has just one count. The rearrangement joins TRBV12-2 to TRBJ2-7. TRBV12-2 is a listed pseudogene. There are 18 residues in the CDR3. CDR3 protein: CASRLVGARRQEKYEQYF. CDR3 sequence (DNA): TGTGCAAGTCGCTTAGTAGGAGCCCGTAGGCAGGAAAAGTACGAGCAGTACTTC.

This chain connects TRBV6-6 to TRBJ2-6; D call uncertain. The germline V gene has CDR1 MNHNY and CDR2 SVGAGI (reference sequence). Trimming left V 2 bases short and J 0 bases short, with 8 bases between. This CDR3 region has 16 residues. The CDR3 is CASSYGSGSGANVLTF. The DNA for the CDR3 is TGTGCCAGCAGTTACGGTTCGGGCTCTGGGGCCAACGTCCTGACTTTC.

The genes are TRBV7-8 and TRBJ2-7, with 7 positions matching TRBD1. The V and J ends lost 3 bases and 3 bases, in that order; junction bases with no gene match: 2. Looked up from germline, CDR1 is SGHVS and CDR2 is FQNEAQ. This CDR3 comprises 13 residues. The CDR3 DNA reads TGTGCCAGCAGCTTGGGACAGAACTACGAGCAGTACTTC. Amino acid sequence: CASSLGQNYEQYF.

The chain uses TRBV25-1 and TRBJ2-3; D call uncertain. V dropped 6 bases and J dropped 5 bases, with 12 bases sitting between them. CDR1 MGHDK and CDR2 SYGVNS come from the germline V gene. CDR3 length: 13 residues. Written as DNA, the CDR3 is TGTGCCAGCAGCGCGGTTTTAGAAGATACGCAGTATTTT. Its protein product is CASSAVLEDTQYF.

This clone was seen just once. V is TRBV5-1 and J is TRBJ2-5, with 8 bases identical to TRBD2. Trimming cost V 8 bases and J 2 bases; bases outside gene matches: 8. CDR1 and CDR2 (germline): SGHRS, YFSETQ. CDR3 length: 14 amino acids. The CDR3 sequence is CASRKVAGQETQYF. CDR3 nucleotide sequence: TGCGCCAGTAGAAAGGTAGCGGGACAAGAGACCCAGTACTTC.

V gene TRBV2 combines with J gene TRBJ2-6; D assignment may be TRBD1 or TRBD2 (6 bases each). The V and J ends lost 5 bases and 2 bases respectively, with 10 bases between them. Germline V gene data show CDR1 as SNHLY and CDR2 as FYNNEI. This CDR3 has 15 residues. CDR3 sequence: CASSPGAAGANVLTF. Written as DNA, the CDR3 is TGTGCCAGCAGTCCGGGGGCGGCTGGGGCCAACGTCCTGACTTTC.

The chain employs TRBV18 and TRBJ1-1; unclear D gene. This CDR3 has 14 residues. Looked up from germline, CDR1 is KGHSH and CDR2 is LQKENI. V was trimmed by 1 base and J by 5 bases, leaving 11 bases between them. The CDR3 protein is CASSPQKGWTEAFF. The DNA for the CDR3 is TGTGCCAGCTCACCACAGAAAGGATGGACTGAAGCTTTCTTT.

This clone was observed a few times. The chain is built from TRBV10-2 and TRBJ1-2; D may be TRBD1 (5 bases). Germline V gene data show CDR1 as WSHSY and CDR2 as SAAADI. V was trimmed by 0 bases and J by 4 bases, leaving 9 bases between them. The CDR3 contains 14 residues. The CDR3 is CASSESSGGYGYTF. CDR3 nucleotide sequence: TGCGCCAGCAGTGAGTCGAGCGGGGGCTATGGCTACACCTTC.

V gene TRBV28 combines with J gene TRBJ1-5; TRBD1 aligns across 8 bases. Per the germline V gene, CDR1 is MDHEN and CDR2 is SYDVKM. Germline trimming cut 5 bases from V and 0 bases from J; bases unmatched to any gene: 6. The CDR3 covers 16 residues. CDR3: CASSRRQGSSNQPQHF. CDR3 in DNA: TGTGCCAGCAGTCGACGACAGGGGAGTAGCAATCAGCCCCAGCATTTT.

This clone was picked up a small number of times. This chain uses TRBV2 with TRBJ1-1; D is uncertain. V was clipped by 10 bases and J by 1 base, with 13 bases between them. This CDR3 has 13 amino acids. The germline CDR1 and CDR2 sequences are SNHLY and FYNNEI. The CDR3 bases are TGTGCCACCGGAGCCTCAGCGAACACTGAAGCTTTCTTT. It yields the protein CATGASANTEAFF. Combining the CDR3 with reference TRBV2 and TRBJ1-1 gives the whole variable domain EPEVTQTPSHQVTQMGQEVILRCVPISNHLYFYWYRQILGQKVEFLVSFYNNEISEKSEIFDDQFSVERPDGSNFTLKIRSTKLEDSAMYFCATGASANTEAFFGQGTRLTVV.

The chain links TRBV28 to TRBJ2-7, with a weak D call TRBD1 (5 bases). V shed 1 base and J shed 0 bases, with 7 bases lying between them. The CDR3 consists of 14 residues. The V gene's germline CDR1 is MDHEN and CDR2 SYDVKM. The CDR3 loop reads CASSLYRFSYEQYF. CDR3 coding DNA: TGTGCCAGCAGTTTATACAGGTTCTCCTACGAGCAGTACTTC.

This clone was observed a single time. The CDR3 loop is CASSPGGAKEQFF. The CDR3 nucleotides read TGTGCCAGCTCACCAGGGGGAGCAAAAGAGCAGTTCTTC. The V call is TRBV18, the J call TRBJ2-1; perhaps D is TRBD1 or TRBD2 (5 bases each). Germline-derived CDR1 and CDR2 are KGHSH and LQKENI. The V gene lost 2 bases and the J gene lost 10 bases, with 12 bases spanning the gap. The CDR3 contains 13 residues.

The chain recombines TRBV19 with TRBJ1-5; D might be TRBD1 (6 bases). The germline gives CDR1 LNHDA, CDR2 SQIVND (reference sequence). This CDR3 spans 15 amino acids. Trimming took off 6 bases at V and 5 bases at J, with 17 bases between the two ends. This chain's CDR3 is CASRPPQGLYQPQHF. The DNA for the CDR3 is TGTGCCAGTAGACCGCCCCAGGGGCTCTATCAGCCCCAGCATTTT.

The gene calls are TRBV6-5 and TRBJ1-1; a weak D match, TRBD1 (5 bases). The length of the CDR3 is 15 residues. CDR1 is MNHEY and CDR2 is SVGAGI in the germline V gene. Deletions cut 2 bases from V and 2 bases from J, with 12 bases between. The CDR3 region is CASSYLRDGNTEAFF. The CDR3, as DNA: TGTGCCAGCAGTTACCTCCGGGACGGAAACACTGAAGCTTTCTTT.

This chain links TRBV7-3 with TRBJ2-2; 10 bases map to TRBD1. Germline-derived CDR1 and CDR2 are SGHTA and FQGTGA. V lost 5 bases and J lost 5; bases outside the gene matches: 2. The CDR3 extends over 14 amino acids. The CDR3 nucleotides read TGTGCCAGCAGCGGACAGGGGGGAACCGGGGAGCTGTTTTTT. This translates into CASSGQGGTGELFF.

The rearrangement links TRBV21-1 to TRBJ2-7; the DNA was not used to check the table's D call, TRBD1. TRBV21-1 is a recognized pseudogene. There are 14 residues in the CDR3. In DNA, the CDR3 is TGTGCCAGCAGCAAAGACAGTTTACCCTACGAGCAGTACTTC. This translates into CASSKDSLPYEQYF.

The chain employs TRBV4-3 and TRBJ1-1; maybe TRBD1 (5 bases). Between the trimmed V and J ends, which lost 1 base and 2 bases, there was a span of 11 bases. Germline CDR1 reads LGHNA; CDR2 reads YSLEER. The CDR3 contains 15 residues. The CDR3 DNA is TGCGCCAGCAGCCAAGTAGCGGGGGGAAACACTGAAGCTTTCTTT. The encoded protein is CASSQVAGGNTEAFF.

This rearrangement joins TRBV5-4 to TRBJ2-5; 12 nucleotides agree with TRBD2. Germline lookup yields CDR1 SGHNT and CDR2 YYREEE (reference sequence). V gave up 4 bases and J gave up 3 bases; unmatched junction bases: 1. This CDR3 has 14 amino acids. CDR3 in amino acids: CASSASGREETQYF. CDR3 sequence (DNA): TGTGCCAGCAGCGCTAGCGGGAGGGAAGAGACCCAGTACTTC.

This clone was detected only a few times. CDR3 residues: CASRQYNNEQFF. Written as DNA, the CDR3 is TGTGCCAGCAGACAATATAACAATGAGCAGTTCTTC. The rearrangement links TRBV11-1 to TRBJ2-1; D unclear. V was trimmed by 6 bases and J by 5 bases, leaving 8 bases between them. The germline gives CDR1 SGHAT, CDR2 FQDESV (reference sequence). The CDR3 spans 12 residues.

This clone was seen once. This CDR3 reads CASSDSGGYNEQFF. The DNA of the CDR3 is TGTGCCAGCAGCGATAGCGGGGGATACAATGAGCAGTTCTTC. The chain links TRBV28 to TRBJ2-1; 9 nucleotides agree with TRBD2. The CDR3 totals 14 residues. Germline values: CDR1 MDHEN, CDR2 SYDVKM. The V gene end was trimmed by 6 bases and the J gene end by 4 bases; junction bases not matched to a gene: 4.

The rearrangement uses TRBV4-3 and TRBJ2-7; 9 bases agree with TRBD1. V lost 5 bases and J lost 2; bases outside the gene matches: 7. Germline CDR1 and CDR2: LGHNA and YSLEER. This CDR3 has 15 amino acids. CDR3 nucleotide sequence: TGCGCCAGCAGCGCCGGGAGGACAGGGGCCTACGAGCAGTACTTC. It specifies CASSAGRTGAYEQYF.

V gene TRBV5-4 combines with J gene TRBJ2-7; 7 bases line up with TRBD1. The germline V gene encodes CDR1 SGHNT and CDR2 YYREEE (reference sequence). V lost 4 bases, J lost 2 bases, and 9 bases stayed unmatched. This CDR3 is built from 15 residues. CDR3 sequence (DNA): TGTGCCAGCAGCCCCAGAACAGGGGCGGCCTACGAGCAGTACTTC. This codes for CASSPRTGAAYEQYF. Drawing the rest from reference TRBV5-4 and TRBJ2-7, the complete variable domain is ETGVTQSPTHLIKTRGQQVTLRCSSQSGHNTVSWYQQALGQGPQFIFQYYREEENGRGNFPPRFSGLQFPNYSSELNVNALELDDSALYLCASSPRTGAAYEQYFGPGTRLTVT.

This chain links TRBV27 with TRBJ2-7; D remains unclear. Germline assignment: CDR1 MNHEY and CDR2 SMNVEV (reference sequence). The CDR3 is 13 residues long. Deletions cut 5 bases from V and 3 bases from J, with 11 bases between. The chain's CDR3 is CASSIQQGYEQYF. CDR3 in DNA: TGTGCCAGCAGTATACAGCAAGGCTACGAGCAGTACTTC.